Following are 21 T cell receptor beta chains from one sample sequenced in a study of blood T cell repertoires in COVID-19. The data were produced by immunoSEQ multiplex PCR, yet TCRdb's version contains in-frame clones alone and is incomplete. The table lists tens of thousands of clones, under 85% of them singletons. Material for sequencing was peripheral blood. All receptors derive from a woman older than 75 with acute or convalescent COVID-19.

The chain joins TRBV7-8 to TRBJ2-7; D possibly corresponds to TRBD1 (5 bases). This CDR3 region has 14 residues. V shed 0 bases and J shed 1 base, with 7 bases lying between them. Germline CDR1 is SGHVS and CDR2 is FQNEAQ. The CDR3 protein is CASSLAPGSYEQYF. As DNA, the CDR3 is TGTGCCAGCAGCTTAGCGCCAGGGTCCTACGAGCAGTACTTC.

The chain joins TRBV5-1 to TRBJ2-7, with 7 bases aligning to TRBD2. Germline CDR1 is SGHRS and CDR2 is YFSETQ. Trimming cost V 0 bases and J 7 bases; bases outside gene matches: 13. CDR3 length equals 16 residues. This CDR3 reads CASSLAVGGGPSEQYF. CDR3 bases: TGCGCCAGCAGCTTGGCAGTTGGGGGAGGGCCGAGTGAGCAGTACTTC.

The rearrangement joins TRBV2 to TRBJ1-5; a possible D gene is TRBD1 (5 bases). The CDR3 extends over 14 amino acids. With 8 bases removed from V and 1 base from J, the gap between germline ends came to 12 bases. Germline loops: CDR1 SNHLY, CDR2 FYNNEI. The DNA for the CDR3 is TGTGCCAGCCGGCAGGGATTGAGCAATCAGCCCCAGCATTTT. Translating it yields CASRQGLSNQPQHF.

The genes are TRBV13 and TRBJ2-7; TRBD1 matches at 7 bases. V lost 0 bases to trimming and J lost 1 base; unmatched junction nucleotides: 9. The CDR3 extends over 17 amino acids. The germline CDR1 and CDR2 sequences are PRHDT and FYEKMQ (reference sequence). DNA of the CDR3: TGTGCCAGCAGCTTAGGCCCCGACAGGGTTGAATCCTACGAGCAGTACTTC. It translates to CASSLGPDRVESYEQYF.

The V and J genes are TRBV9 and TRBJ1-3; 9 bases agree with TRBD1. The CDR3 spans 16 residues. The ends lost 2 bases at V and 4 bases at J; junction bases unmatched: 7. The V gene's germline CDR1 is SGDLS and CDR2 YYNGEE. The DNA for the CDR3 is TGTGCCAGCAGCGTTGATACAGGGGGCCCGGGAAACACCATATATTTT. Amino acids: CASSVDTGGPGNTIYF.

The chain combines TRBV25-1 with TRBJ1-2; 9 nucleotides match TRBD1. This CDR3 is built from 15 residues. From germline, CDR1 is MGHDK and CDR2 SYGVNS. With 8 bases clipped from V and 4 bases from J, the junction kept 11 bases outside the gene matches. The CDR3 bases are TGTGCCAGCCTCCCGTCGGCGGGACAGGGCTATGGCTACACCTTC. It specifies CASLPSAGQGYGYTF.

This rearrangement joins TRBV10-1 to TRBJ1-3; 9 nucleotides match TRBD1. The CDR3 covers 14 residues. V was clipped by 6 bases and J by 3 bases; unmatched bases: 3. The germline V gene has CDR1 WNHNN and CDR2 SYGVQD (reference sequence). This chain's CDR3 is CASSQGQGGNTIYF. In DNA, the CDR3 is TGCGCCAGCAGCCAGGGACAGGGTGGAAACACCATATATTTT.

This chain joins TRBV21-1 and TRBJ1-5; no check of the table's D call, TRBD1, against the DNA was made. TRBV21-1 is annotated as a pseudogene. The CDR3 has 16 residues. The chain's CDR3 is CASSKGRGGEYQPQHF. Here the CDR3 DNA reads TGTGCCAGCAGCAAAGGGAGAGGGGGCGAATATCAGCCCCAGCATTTT.

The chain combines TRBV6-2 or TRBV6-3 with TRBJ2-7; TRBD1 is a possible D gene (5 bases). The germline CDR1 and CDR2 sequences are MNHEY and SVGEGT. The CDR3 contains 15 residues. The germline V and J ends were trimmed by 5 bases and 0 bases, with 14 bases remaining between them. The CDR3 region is CASSDSPVSSYEQYF. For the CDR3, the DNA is TGTGCCAGCAGTGACAGTCCCGTCAGCTCCTACGAGCAGTACTTC.

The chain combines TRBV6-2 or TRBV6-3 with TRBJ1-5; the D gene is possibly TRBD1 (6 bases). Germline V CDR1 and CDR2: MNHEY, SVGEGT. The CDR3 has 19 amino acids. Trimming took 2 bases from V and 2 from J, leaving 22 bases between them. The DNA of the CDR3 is TGTGCCAGCAGTTACGATCCTTCCGAGCAGGGGACGGGCAATCAGCCCCAGCATTTT. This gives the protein CASSYDPSEQGTGNQPQHF.

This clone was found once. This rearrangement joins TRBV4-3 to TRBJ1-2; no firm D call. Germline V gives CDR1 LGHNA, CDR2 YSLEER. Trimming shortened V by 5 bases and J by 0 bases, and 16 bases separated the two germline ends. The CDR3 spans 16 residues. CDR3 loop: CASSYNLADANYGYTF. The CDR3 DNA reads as TGCGCCAGCAGCTACAATTTAGCGGACGCTAACTATGGCTACACCTTC.

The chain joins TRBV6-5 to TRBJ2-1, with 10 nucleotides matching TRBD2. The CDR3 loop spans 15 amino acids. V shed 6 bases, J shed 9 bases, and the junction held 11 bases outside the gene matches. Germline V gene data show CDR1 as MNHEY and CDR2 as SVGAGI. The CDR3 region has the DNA TGTGCCAGCAGGGAGCCAGCGGGAGGGCGTAGTGAGCAGTTCTTC. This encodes CASREPAGGRSEQFF.

CDR3 bases: TGTGCCAGCAGCTCCCACTCACAGGGGGATACGCAGTATTTT. Amino acids: CASSSHSQGDTQYF. The chain recombines TRBV7-9 with TRBJ2-3; 7 bases are shared with TRBD1. The V and J ends lost 4 bases and 6 bases, in that order; junction bases with no gene match: 7. Germline lookup yields CDR1 SEHNR and CDR2 FQNEAQ (reference sequence). This CDR3 is built from 14 residues.

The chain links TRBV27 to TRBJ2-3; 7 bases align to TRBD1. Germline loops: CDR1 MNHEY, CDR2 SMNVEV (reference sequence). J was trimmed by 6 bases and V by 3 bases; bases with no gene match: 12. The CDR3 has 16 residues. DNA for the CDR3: TGTGCCAGCAGTTTGAATCGGGACAGTCCATGGGATACGCAGTATTTT. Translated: CASSLNRDSPWDTQYF.

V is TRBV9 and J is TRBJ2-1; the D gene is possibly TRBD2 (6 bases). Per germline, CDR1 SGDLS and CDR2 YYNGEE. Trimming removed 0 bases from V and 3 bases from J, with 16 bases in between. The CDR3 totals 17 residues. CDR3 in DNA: TGTGCCAGCAGCGTAGGGGTAGGGAGGAATAACTACAATGAGCAGTTCTTC. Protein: CASSVGVGRNNYNEQFF.

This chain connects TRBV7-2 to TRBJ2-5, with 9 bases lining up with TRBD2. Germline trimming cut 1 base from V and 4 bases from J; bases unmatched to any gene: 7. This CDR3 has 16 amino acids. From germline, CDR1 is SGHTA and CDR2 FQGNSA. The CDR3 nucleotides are TGTGCCAGCAGCTTAGTAGGCGGGAGGGTTAGAGAGACCCAGTACTTC. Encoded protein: CASSLVGGRVRETQYF.

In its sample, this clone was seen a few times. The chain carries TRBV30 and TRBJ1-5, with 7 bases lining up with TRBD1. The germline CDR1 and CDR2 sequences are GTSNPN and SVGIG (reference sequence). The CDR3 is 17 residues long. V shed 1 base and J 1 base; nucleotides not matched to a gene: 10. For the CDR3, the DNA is TGTGCCTGGAGTGCCGGGACAGTCCTGGGAAGCAATCAGCCCCAGCATTTT. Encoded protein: CAWSAGTVLGSNQPQHF.

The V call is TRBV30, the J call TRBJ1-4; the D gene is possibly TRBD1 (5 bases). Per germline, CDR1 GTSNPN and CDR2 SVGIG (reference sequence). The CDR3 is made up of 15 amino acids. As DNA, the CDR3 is TGTGCGCTGGTGGAGGAACGCGGGGGTGGGGAAAAACTGTTTTTT. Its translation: CALVEERGGGEKLFF.

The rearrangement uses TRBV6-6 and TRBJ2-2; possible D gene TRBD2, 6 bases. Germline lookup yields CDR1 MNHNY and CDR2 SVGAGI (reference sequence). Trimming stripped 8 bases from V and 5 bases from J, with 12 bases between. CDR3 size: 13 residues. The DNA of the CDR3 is TGTGCCAGCGGCGGTGGGGGGACCGGGGAGCTGTTTTTT. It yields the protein CASGGGGTGELFF.

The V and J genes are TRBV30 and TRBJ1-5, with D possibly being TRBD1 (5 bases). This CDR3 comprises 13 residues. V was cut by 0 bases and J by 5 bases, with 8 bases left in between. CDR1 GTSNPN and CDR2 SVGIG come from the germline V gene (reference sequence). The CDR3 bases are TGTGCCTGGAGTGTCGGGGGGGATCAGCCCCAGCATTTT. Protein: CAWSVGGDQPQHF.

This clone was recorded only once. The CDR3 bases are TGTGCCAGCAGCCTAACTAGCAGCACAGATACGCAGTATTTT. This encodes CASSLTSSTDTQYF. The chain carries TRBV5-4 and TRBJ2-3; TRBD2 might be the D (6 bases). The CDR3 contains 14 residues. Trimming took 4 bases from V and 0 from J, leaving 9 bases between them. Germline V gives CDR1 SGHNT, CDR2 YYREEE (reference sequence). Supplemented by reference TRBV5-4 and TRBJ2-3, the full variable domain reads ETGVTQSPTHLIKTRGQQVTLRCSSQSGHNTVSWYQQALGQGPQFIFQYYREEENGRGNFPPRFSGLQFPNYSSELNVNALELDDSALYLCASSLTSSTDTQYFGPGTRLTVL.